This T cell receptor (beta chain) was sequenced during a study of PD-1 blockade in classical Hodgkin lymphoma (TCRdb year 2020). For the wider study: The study used TCR beta sequencing and CyTOF to define a peripheral blood immune signature of response to PD-1 blockade in classical Hodgkin lymphoma.

Details on this clone: There is no known antigen for this receptor. One base away there is no much larger clone; base qualities are not given.

What this sample's time point label stands for: newly diagnosed, previously untreated cHL patient sample. To serve as a comparison group for the relapsed/refractory trial patients, PBMCs were sequenced from patients with newly diagnosed, previously untreated classical Hodgkin lymphoma. Peripheral blood was collected in 8 mL Vacutainer Cell Preparation Tubes, from which PBMCs were isolated by centrifugation and then cryopreserved. Genomic DNA was isolated using the Qiagen DNeasy kit from unsorted PBMCs as well as from negatively selected CD4+ and CD8+ fractions. Using primers that anneal to V and J segments, immunoSEQ multiplex PCR amplified the TCR beta CDR3 regions. Amplification bias was minimized using a synthetic immune receptor repertoire, and residual bias was removed computationally after sequencing. The study's own analysis went as follows. Repertoire diversity was quantified as the Shannon entropy index using custom Python scripts. Unsorted, CD4+ and CD8+ repertoires were analyzed separately, except in combined analyses where CD4+ and CD8+ sequences were merged in silico. In TCRdb, the immuneACCESS table is reduced to in-frame sequences with V and J assigned. These tables do not hold every clone; where another copy was compared, an unresolved V gene accounts for under half, and the others remain unexplained. The V and J calls and clone size were taken over from that table, and D and trimming were inferred from the DNA. In this sample the table shows roughly 77,000 clones, over 90% of which occur a single time. The ten most abundant clones make up 2.6% of the sample.

General conclusions and limits of the study: Baseline TCR diversity was reported to be lower in newly diagnosed patients than in healthy donors and to be lower still in relapsed/refractory patients. Only a single clinical trial cohort was studied, and what caused the repertoire differences, possibly disease activity or prior therapy, remained undefined.

The germline V gene yields SGHTA for CDR1 and FQGNSA for CDR2. The V and J ends are trimmed by 1 base and 0 bases, leaving 13 bases between them. Reading from cysteine to phenylalanine, the CDR3 counts 16 amino acids. This entry keeps only the CDR3 DNA: 48 bases, framed from base 1. The receptor comes from a human donor with classical Hodgkin lymphoma. Recombination linked TRBV7-2 to TRBJ2-7; the D gene is perhaps TRBD1, on 6 matching bases. The sample comprised peripheral blood mononuclear cells (PBMCs). The encoded CDR3 is CASSLVSRDNSYEQYF. In nucleotide form, the sequence is TGTGCCAGCAGCTTAGTGTCCCGGGACAACTCCTACGAGCAGTACTTC.